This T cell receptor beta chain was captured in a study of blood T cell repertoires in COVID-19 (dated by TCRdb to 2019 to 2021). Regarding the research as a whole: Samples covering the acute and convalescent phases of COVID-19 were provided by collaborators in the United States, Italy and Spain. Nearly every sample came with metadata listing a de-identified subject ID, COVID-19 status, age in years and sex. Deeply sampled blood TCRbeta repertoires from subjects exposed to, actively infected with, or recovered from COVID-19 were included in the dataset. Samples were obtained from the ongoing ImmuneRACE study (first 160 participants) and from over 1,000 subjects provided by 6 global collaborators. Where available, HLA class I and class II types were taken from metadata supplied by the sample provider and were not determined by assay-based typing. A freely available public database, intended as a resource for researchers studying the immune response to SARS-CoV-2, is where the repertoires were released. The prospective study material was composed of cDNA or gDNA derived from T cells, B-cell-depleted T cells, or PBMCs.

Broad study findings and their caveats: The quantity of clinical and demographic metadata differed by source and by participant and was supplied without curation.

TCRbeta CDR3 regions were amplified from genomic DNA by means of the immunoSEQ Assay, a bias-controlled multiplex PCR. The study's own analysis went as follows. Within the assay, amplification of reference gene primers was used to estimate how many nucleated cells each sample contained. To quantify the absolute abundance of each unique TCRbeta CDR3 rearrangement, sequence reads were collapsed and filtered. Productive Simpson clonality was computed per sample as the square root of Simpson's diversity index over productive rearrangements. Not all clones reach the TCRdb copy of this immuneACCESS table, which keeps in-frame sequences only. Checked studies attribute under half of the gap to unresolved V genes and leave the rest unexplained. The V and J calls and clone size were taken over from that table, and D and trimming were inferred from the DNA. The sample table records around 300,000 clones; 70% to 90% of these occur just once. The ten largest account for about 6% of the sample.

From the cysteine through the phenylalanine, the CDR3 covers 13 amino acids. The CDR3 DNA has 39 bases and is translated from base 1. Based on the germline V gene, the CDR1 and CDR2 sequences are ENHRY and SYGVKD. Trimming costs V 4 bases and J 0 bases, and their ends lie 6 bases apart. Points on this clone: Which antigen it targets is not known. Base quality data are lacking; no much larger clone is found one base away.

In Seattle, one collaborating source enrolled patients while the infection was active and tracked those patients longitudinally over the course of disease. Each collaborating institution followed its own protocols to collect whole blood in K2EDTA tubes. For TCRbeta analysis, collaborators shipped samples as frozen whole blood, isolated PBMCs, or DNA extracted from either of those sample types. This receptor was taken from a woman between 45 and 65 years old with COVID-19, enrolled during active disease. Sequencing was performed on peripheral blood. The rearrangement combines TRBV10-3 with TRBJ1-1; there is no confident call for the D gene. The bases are TGTGCCATCAGTGCCGGGGTGAACACTGAAGCTTTCTTT. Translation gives CAISAGVNTEAFF.